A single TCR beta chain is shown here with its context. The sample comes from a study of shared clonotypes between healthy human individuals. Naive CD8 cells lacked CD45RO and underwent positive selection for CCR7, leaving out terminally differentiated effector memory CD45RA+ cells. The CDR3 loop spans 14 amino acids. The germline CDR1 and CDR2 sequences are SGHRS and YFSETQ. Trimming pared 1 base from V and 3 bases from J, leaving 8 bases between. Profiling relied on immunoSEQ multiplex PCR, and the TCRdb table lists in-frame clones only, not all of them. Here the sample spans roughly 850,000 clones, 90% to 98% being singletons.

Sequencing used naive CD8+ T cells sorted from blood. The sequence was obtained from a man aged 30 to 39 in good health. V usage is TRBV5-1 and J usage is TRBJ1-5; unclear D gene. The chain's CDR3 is CASSLTGSNQPQHF. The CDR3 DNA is TGCGCCAGCAGCTTGACGGGGTCCAATCAGCCCCAGCATTTT.